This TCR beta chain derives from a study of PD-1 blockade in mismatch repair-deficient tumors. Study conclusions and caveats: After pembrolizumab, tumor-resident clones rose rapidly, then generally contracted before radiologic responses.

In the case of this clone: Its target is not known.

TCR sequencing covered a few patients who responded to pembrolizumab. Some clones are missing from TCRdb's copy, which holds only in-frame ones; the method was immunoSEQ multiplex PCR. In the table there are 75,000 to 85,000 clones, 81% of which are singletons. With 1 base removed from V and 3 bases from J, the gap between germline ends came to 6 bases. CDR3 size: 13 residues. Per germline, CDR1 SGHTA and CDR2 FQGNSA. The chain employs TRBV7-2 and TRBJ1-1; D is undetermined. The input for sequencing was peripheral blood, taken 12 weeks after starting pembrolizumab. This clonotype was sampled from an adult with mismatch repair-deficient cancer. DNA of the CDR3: TGTGCCAGCAGCTTAGGGGCGTACACTGAAGCTTTCTTT. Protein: CASSLGAYTEAFF.